The subject of this entry is one T cell receptor beta chain. Naivety among CD8 cells was defined by CD45RO negativity and positive CCR7 selection, thereby excluding terminally differentiated effector memory CD45RA+ cells. Every subset's genomic DNA went evenly onto several immunoSEQ plates. Repertoires were generated with immunoSEQ multiplex PCR, while TCRdb's copy carries only in-frame clones and drops some. The sample has some 740,000 clones, nearly 95% seen once. This sample is drawn from a study of shared clonotypes between healthy human individuals. Study-wide context: The cohort comprised a couple of women and a few men. Their ages spanned 18 to 49 years.

The receptor's source is a man aged 30 to 45 in good health. The sample consisted of naive CD8+ T cells sorted from blood.

The CDR3 here is CAWTPDRAFF. The CDR3 nucleotides are TGTGCCTGGACCCCCGACAGGGCTTTCTTT. The chain links TRBV30 to TRBJ1-1; D might be TRBD1 (6 bases). The germline V gene encodes CDR1 GTSNPN and CDR2 SVGIG (reference sequence). V was pared by 4 bases and J by 11 bases, with 11 bases between. The CDR3 sequence is 10 residues long.